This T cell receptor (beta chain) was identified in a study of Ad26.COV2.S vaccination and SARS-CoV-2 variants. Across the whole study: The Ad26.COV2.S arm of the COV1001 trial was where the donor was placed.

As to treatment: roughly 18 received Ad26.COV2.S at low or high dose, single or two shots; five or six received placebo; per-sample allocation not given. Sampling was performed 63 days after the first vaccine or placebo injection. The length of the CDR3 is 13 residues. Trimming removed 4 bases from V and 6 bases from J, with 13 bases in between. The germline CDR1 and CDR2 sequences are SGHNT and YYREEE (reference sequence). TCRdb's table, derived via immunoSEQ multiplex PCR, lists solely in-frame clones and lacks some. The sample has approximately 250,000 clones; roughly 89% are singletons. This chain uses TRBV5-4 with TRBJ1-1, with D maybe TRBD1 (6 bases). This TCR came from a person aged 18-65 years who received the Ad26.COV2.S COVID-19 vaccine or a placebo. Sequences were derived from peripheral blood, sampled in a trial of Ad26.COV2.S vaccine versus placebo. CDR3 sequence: CASSLPGQSEAFF. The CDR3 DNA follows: TGTGCCAGCAGCCTACCTGGACAGTCTGAAGCTTTCTTT.